One sample yielded the 20 T cell receptor beta chains listed below, sequenced in a study of T-cell memory formation after mild COVID-19. Using its own MiXCR run on the 5' RACE reads, TCRdb lists one record per CDR3 protein. In the table there are about 390,000 distinct CDR3 sequences, roughly 15% of which are singletons. The source material was PBMCs or a T cell subset sorted from them (not recorded which). These receptor sequences come from a man aged 18 to 30 who had mild COVID-19 (a few samples of this study predate the infection). Cell type and time point are not known.

This clonotype was seen only a few times. V gene TRBV29-1 combines with J gene TRBJ2-1; D not resolved. This CDR3 comprises 14 residues. The V gene lost 7 bases and the J gene lost 0 bases, with 13 bases spanning the gap. In germline, CDR1 is SQVTM, CDR2 ANQGSEA. The CDR3 region is CSGLRYSSYNEQFF. DNA for the CDR3: TGCAGCGGGCTCAGGTACAGCTCCTACAATGAGCAGTTCTTC.

For the CDR3, the DNA is TGTGCCAGCAGGGAGAGGACAGGGAAGCCCTACGAGCAGTACTTC. Translation: CASRERTGKPYEQYF. This sequence joins TRBV7-9 and TRBJ2-7, with 8 bases matching TRBD1. The germline V gene has CDR1 SEHNR and CDR2 FQNEAQ (reference sequence). J gave up 2 bases and V 6 bases, and 9 bases lay outside the gene matches. The CDR3 extends over 15 amino acids.

This sequence joins TRBV11-2 and TRBJ2-3; D unresolved. In germline, CDR1 is SGHAT, CDR2 FQNNGV. The CDR3 runs to 14 residues. V was clipped by 5 bases and J by 1 base, with 10 bases between them. The chain's CDR3 is CASSPWAGTDTQYF. CDR3 coding DNA: TGTGCCAGCAGCCCGTGGGCTGGCACAGATACGCAGTATTTT.

This chain uses TRBV20-1 with TRBJ2-3; no reliable D call. V lost 6 bases and J 6 bases, leaving 16 bases between the germline ends. CDR3 length equals 13 residues. Germline V lookup: CDR1 DFQATT, CDR2 SNEGSKA (reference sequence). CDR3 bases: TGCAGTGCGGGTCTCTCCCCCGCGGATACGCAGTATTTT. Protein: CSAGLSPADTQYF.

This clonotype was counted between two and nine times. The chain carries TRBV4-3 and TRBJ1-2, with D possibly TRBD1 on 5 matching bases. This CDR3 region has 15 residues. CDR1 LGHNA and CDR2 YSLEER come from the germline V gene. The V end was cut by 1 base, the J end by 3 bases, with 12 bases between. This CDR3 is CASSQGTGTYYGYTF. The CDR3 DNA follows: TGCGCCAGCAGCCAAGGGACCGGGACGTACTATGGCTACACCTTC.

This clonotype has a count of ten or more. The chain carries TRBV12-3 or TRBV12-4 and TRBJ2-3; TRBD1 agrees at 8 bases. This CDR3 is built from 13 residues. Losses at the gene ends were 6 bases for V and 4 bases for J; bases not matched to a gene: 3. As DNA, the CDR3 is TGTGCCAGCAGCACGGGACAGGCAGATACGCAGTATTTT. This encodes CASSTGQADTQYF.

The chain combines TRBV12-3 or TRBV12-4 with TRBJ2-1, with D perhaps matching TRBD2 (6 bases). Between the trimmed V and J ends, which lost 6 bases and 0 bases, there was a span of 12 bases. This CDR3 spans 15 amino acids. The CDR3 protein is CASRQRASSYNEQFF. CDR3 DNA: TGTGCCAGCAGGCAGCGGGCCAGCTCCTACAATGAGCAGTTCTTC.

The DNA of the CDR3 is TGTGCCAGCAGCGGGGGGGGCCATCAGCCCCAGCATTTT. Amino acid sequence: CASSGGGHQPQHF. The rearrangement joins TRBV7-2 to TRBJ1-5, with D possibly being TRBD1 (6 bases). Trimming took 5 bases from V and 5 from J, leaving 10 bases between them. Germline V lookup: CDR1 SGHTA, CDR2 FQGNSA. The CDR3 sequence is 13 residues long. The variable domain in full, with the rest retrieved from reference TRBV7-2 and TRBJ1-5, is GAGVSQSPSNKVTEKGKDVELRCDPISGHTALYWYRQSLGQGLEFLIYFQGNSAPDKSGLPSDRFSAERTGGSVSTLTIQRTQQEDSAVYLCASSGGGHQPQHFGDGTRLSIL.

The V and J genes are TRBV29-1 and TRBJ1-3, with 7 positions matching TRBD1. The CDR3 length is 14 residues. CDR1 SQVTM and CDR2 ANQGSEA come from the germline V gene. V dropped 2 bases and J dropped 2; count of bases not matched to a gene: 3. The CDR3 reads CSVENRGTGNTIYF. The CDR3 region has the DNA TGCAGCGTTGAAAACAGGGGAACTGGAAACACCATATATTTT.

This chain links TRBV7-2 with TRBJ2-3; TRBD2 agrees at 7 bases. The CDR3 has 17 residues. CDR1 and CDR2 from the germline V gene are SGHTA and FQGNSA. Trimming cost V 1 base and J 0 bases; bases outside gene matches: 7. The CDR3 sequence is CASSLVTGGVSTDTQYF. The CDR3 DNA reads TGTGCCAGCAGCTTAGTAACGGGGGGAGTTAGCACAGATACGCAGTATTTT. The full variable domain, with the rest looked up from reference TRBV7-2 and TRBJ2-3, is GAGVSQSPSNKVTEKGKDVELRCDPISGHTALYWYRQSLGQGLEFLIYFQGNSAPDKSGLPSDRFSAERTGGSVSTLTIQRTQQEDSAVYLCASSLVTGGVSTDTQYFGPGTRLTVL.

This chain links TRBV7-9 with TRBJ2-2; either TRBD1 or TRBD2 may fit D (5 bases each). Germline CDR1 and CDR2: SEHNR and FQNEAQ (reference sequence). The CDR3 has 16 residues. Trimming removed 5 bases from V and 1 base from J, with 14 bases in between. The CDR3 bases are TGTGCCAGCAGCACAAGCGCTGGGGGGAACACCGGGGAGCTGTTTTTT. Protein: CASSTSAGGNTGELFF.

This clonotype came up a few times. The chain combines TRBV14 with TRBJ2-7; 10 nucleotides match TRBD1. The CDR3 is made up of 15 amino acids. Germline V gives CDR1 SGHDN, CDR2 FVKESK. V gave up 9 bases and J gave up 5 bases; unmatched junction bases: 13. CDR3: CASPSPGTGANEQYF. The CDR3 DNA reads TGTGCCAGTCCCTCGCCCGGGACAGGGGCAAACGAGCAGTACTTC.

The table lists this clonotype with many counts. The chain carries TRBV12-3 or TRBV12-4 and TRBJ2-5; D is unclear. This CDR3 has 13 residues. Between the trimmed V and J ends, which lost 5 bases and 5 bases, there was a span of 12 bases. The CDR3 loop reads CASSHGATETQYF. CDR3 coding DNA: TGTGCCAGCAGTCATGGAGCCACGGAGACCCAGTACTTC.

The genes are TRBV6-6 and TRBJ2-5; the match to TRBD1 covers 8 bases. The germline V gene has CDR1 MNHNY and CDR2 SVGAGI (reference sequence). V lost 6 bases and J lost 4; bases outside the gene matches: 7. CDR3 length equals 14 residues. Written as DNA, the CDR3 is TGTGCCAGCAGCCTGGACAGGGTAGGAGAGACCCAGTACTTC. The encoded protein is CASSLDRVGETQYF.

A note on this clonotype: This sequence may be a read error, since a much larger clone differs from it by one base. The rearrangement links TRBV7-2 to TRBJ2-2; unclear D gene. Deletions cut 3 bases from V and 6 bases from J, with 17 bases between. Germline assignment: CDR1 SGHTA and CDR2 FQGNSA. The CDR3 sequence is 16 residues long. In DNA, the CDR3 is TGTGCCAGCAGCTTTTTGGTCCCAGGTTCGGCCGGGGAGCTGTTTTTT. This encodes CASSFLVPGSAGELFF.

The V call is TRBV7-9, the J call TRBJ1-2; D ambiguous. The CDR3 loop spans 13 amino acids. Trimming removed 2 bases from V and 4 bases from J, with 8 bases in between. Per the germline V gene, CDR1 is SEHNR and CDR2 is FQNEAQ (reference sequence). The CDR3 sequence is CASSLIRTYGYTF. The CDR3 DNA reads as TGTGCCAGCAGCTTAATTCGGACCTATGGCTACACCTTC.

This rearrangement joins TRBV14 to TRBJ2-2; TRBD1 agrees at 8 bases. Germline V lookup: CDR1 SGHDN, CDR2 FVKESK. Trimming at V came to 1 base and at J to 2 bases, leaving 12 bases not matched to a gene. CDR3 size: 19 residues. In nucleotides, the CDR3 is TGTGCCAGCAGCCAAGGTCCAGGCAGGGGGCGCAGAAACACCGGGGAGCTGTTTTTT. Translating it yields CASSQGPGRGRRNTGELFF.

This clonotype was seen only a few times. The chain links TRBV24-1 to TRBJ1-1; no reliable D call. CDR3 length: 14 amino acids. Per germline, CDR1 KGHDR and CDR2 SFDVKD. Trimming took 1 base from V and 7 from J, leaving 12 bases between them. The CDR3 loop reads CATSDLRDLNEAFF. The DNA of the CDR3 is TGTGCCACCAGTGATTTACGCGACCTCAATGAAGCTTTCTTT.

This rearrangement joins TRBV7-2 to TRBJ2-6, with D unresolved. Trimming cost V 6 bases and J 0 bases, with 12 bases left between them. Germline values: CDR1 SGHTA, CDR2 FQGNSA. The CDR3 is 16 residues long. The CDR3 DNA follows: TGTGCCAGCAGATCAGGACGGATCTCTGGGGCCAACGTCCTGACTTTC. Protein: CASRSGRISGANVLTF. The full variable domain, completed using reference TRBV7-2 and TRBJ2-6, is GAGVSQSPSNKVTEKGKDVELRCDPISGHTALYWYRQSLGQGLEFLIYFQGNSAPDKSGLPSDRFSAERTGGSVSTLTIQRTQQEDSAVYLCASRSGRISGANVLTFGAGSRLTVL.

This sequence joins TRBV2 and TRBJ1-2; tentatively, D is TRBD1 (5 bases). CDR1 and CDR2 (germline): SNHLY, FYNNEI. CDR3 size: 13 residues. Trimming shortened V by 6 bases and J by 4 bases, and 12 bases separated the two germline ends. CDR3 bases: TGTGCCAGCAGCGGGACGGCTCCCTATGGCTACACCTTC. It codes for CASSGTAPYGYTF.